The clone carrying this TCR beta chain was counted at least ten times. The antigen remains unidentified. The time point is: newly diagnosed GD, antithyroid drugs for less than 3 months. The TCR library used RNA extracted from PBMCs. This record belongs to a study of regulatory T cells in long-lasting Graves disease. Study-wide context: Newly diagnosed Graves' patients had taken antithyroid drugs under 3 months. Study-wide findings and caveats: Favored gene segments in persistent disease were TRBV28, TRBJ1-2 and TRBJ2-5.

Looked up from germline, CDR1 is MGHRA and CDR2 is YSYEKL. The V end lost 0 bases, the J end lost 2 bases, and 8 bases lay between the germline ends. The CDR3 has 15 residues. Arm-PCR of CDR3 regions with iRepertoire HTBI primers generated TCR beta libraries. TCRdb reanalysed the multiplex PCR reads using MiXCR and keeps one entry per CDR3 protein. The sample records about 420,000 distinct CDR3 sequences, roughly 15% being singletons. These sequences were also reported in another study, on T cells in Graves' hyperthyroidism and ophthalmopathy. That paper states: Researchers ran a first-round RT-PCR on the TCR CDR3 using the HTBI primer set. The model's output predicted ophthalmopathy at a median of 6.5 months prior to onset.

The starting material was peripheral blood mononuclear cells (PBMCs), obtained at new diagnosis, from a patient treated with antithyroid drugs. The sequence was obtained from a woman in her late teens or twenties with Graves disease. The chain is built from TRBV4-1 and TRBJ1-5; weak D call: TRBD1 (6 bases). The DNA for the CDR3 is TGCGCCAGCAGCCAAGAAGGGGGTGGCAATCAGCCCCAGCATTTT. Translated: CASSQEGGGNQPQHF.